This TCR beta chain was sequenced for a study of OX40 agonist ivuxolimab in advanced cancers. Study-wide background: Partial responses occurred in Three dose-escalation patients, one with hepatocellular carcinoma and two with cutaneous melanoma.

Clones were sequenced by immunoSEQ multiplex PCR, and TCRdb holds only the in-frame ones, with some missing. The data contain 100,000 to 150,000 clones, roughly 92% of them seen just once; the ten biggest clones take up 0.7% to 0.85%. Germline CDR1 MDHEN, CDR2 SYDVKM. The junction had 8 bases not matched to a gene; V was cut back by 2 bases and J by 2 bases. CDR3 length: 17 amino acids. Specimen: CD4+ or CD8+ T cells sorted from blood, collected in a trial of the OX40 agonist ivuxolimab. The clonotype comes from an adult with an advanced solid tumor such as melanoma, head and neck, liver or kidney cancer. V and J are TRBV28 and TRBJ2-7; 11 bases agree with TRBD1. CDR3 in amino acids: CASSLVSAGQGAYEQYF. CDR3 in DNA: TGTGCCAGCAGTTTAGTTTCTGCGGGACAGGGGGCCTACGAGCAGTACTTC.